The rows below give T cell receptor beta chains drawn from one sample of a study of blood T cell repertoires in COVID-19. Only in-frame clones appear in the TCRdb table, and some are missing; sequencing was by immunoSEQ multiplex PCR. The sample shows a few hundred thousand clones, around nine tenths of them seen only once. The sample taken for sequencing was peripheral blood. Every receptor here comes from an older woman with acute or convalescent COVID-19. Each CDR3 is given with its conserved first and last residue. The D gene is left open where the match is weak. The size of a clone is reported for some rows only, either as once, few or many, or as a class for expanded clones.

>TRBJ2-7|.|TRBV27|.
CASSLSTGDRTSYEQYF
TGTGCCAGCAGTTTATCGACGGGGGACAGAACCTCCTACGAGCAGTACTTC
>TRBJ1-3|.|TRBV5-1|TRBD1
CASSSGQPGSGNTIYF
TGCGCCAGCAGCTCGGGACAGCCCGGCTCTGGAAACACCATATATTTT
>TRBJ2-6|few|TRBV15|TRBD1
CATSRGTGSGANVLTF
TGTGCCACCAGCAGGGGGACAGGTTCTGGGGCCAACGTCCTGACTTTC
>TRBJ1-4|.|TRBV11-2|TRBD1
CASSWTGLDEKLFF
TGTGCCAGCAGCTGGACAGGGCTGGATGAAAAACTGTTTTTT
>TRBJ1-5|.|TRBV27|.
CASSPSRFQPQHF
TGTGCCAGCAGCCCCTCCCGGTTTCAGCCCCAGCATTTT
>TRBJ2-1|once|TRBV18|.
CASSPAEGGSYNEQFF
TGTGCCAGCTCACCTGCCGAGGGGGGGTCATACAATGAGCAGTTCTTC
>TRBJ2-5|once|TRBV5-1|TRBD1
CASSPGQARETQYF
TGCGCCAGCAGCCCCGGACAGGCCCGGGAGACCCAGTACTTC
>TRBJ1-1|.|TRBV28|.
CATHMVSAGGNTEAFF
TGTGCCACCCACATGGTCTCCGCGGGGGGGAACACTGAAGCTTTCTTT
>TRBJ2-2|.|TRBV2|TRBD1
CASTPETGVGTGELFF
TGTGCCAGCACTCCGGAGACAGGGGTCGGCACCGGGGAGCTGTTTTTT
>TRBJ1-3|.|TRBV14|TRBD1
CASSRGLTGVGNTIYF
TGTGCCAGCAGCCGGGGCCTTACAGGGGTTGGAAACACCATATATTTT
>TRBJ2-7|.|TRBV28|.
CASKSPGLTYEQYF
TGTGCCAGCAAGTCACCGGGATTAACCTACGAGCAGTACTTC
>TRBJ2-2|.|TRBV14|TRBD1
CASSQVQGTAGELFF
TGTGCCAGCAGCCAAGTACAGGGGACGGCCGGGGAGCTGTTTTTT
>TRBJ2-5|.|TRBV5-1|TRBD1
CASSSRGQAYQETQYF
TGCGCCAGCAGCTCGAGGGGACAGGCGTACCAAGAGACCCAGTACTTC
>TRBJ2-1|.|TRBV14|.
CASSQARGSSYNEQFF
TGTGCCAGCAGCCAAGCGCGAGGGAGCTCCTACAATGAGCAGTTCTTC
>TRBJ2-1|.|TRBV4-3|TRBD1
CASSQDSPGTGGRNEQFF
TGCGCCAGCAGCCAAGATTCTCCCGGGACAGGGGGAAGGAATGAGCAGTTCTTC
>TRBJ1-1|.|TRBV6-5|.
CASRATGMNTEAFF
TGTGCCAGCAGAGCTACAGGGATGAACACTGAAGCTTTCTTT
>TRBJ1-6|.|TRBV4-3|.
CASSLLGGHSPLHF
TGCGCCAGCAGCTTGCTGGGGGGTCACTCACCCCTCCACTTT
>TRBJ1-2|once|TRBV10-3|.
CAISESTGWSGYTF
TGTGCCATCAGTGAGTCGACGGGATGGAGTGGCTACACCTTC
>TRBJ2-2|.|TRBV7-3|TRBD2
CASSRGLAGGRNTGELFF
TGTGCCAGCAGCCGGGGACTAGCGGGGGGACGAAACACCGGGGAGCTGTTTTTT
>TRBJ2-2|few|TRBV6-5|TRBD2
CASSYSGGGTRRELFF
TGTGCCAGCAGTTACTCCGGGGGAGGGACCAGGAGGGAGCTGTTTTTT
>TRBJ2-7|.|TRBV28|TRBD2
CASSPPPLAGDYEQYF
TGTGCCAGCAGTCCGCCACCCCTAGCGGGAGACTACGAGCAGTACTTC
>TRBJ1-2|.|TRBV3-1/TRBV3-2|.
CASSQGTSVGYTF
TGTGCCAGCAGCCAAGGAACAAGTGTAGGCTACACCTTC
>TRBJ2-7|.|TRBV2|.
CASGEGLSYEQYF
TGTGCCAGCGGAGAGGGTCTCTCCTACGAGCAGTACTTC
>TRBJ1-1|.|TRBV6-2/TRBV6-3|TRBD1
CASSRGLTEAFF
TGTGCCAGCAGCAGGGGGTTAACTGAAGCTTTCTTT
>TRBJ2-5|.|TRBV7-8|TRBD1
CASSLGTGITQYF
TGTGCCAGCAGCTTAGGGACAGGTATCACCCAGTACTTC
>TRBJ1-1|.|TRBV6-5|TRBD1
CASSYSIGQGYTEAFF
TGTGCCAGCAGTTACTCGATTGGACAGGGCTACACTGAAGCTTTCTTT
>TRBJ2-5|.|TRBV5-1|.
CASSRPDRRQETQYF
TGCGCCAGCAGCCGGCCGGACAGAAGACAAGAGACCCAGTACTTC
>TRBJ1-2|.|TRBV14|.
CASSLGGYYGYTF
TGTGCCAGCAGCCTCGGGGGGTACTATGGCTACACCTTC
>TRBJ1-4|once|TRBV12-3/TRBV12-4|TRBD1
CASSPDWDRKLFF
TGTGCCAGCAGCCCGGATTGGGACAGAAAACTGTTTTTT
>TRBJ2-6|.|TRBV9|.
CASSVRVSGANVLTF
TGTGCCAGCAGCGTCAGGGTCTCTGGGGCCAACGTCCTGACTTTC
>TRBJ1-1|.|TRBV5-4|.
CASTKAQGMSTEAFF
TGTGCCAGCACCAAGGCGCAGGGGATGAGCACTGAAGCTTTCTTT
>TRBJ1-3|.|TRBV29-1|TRBD1
CSVGTGEYGAIYF
TGCAGCGTTGGGACAGGGGAGTACGGGGCCATATATTTT
>TRBJ2-7|.|TRBV6-5|.
CASMEVGRHEQYF
TGTGCCAGCATGGAGGTGGGGAGGCACGAGCAGTACTTC
>TRBJ2-3|.|TRBV7-8|TRBD2
CASSPGLAGAVFTDTQYF
TGTGCCAGCAGCCCGGGGCTAGCGGGGGCCGTATTCACAGATACGCAGTATTTT
>TRBJ1-1|.|TRBV28|TRBD1
CASSWTGPMNTEAFF
TGTGCCAGCAGTTGGACAGGGCCTATGAACACTGAAGCTTTCTTT
>TRBJ2-2|.|TRBV5-1|TRBD2
CASSAGFLAGGTTGELFF
TGCGCCAGCAGTGCTGGTTTCCTAGCGGGGGGGACCACCGGGGAGCTGTTTTTT
>TRBJ2-1|.|TRBV5-1|.
CASSLVTGIYNEQFF
TGCGCCAGCAGCTTGGTTACAGGGATCTACAATGAGCAGTTCTTC
>TRBJ1-2|.|TRBV13|TRBD1
CASSLTGQGTYGYTF
TGTGCCAGCAGCTTAACGGGACAGGGGACCTATGGCTACACCTTC
>TRBJ2-2|.|TRBV7-8|TRBD1
CASSLAPPGQTNTGELFF
TGTGCCAGCAGCTTAGCGCCTCCGGGACAGACGAACACCGGGGAGCTGTTTTTT
>TRBJ2-5|.|TRBV5-1|.
CASRGEPLRGETQYF
TGCGCCAGCAGGGGCGAGCCGCTTAGGGGAGAGACCCAGTACTTC
>TRBJ2-1|.|TRBV29-1|.
CSVDLGGAYNEQFF
TGCAGCGTTGATTTGGGCGGGGCCTACAATGAGCAGTTCTTC
>TRBJ1-6|.|TRBV10-3|.
CAIRISGRRDSPLHF
TGTGCCATCAGGATATCGGGGAGACGGGATTCACCCCTCCACTTT
>TRBJ1-2|.|TRBV19|.
CASSPTANYGYTF
TGTGCCAGTAGCCCGACAGCTAACTATGGCTACACCTTC
>TRBJ1-4|.|TRBV7-8|.
CASSAIGSTNEKLFF
TGTGCCAGCAGCGCGATCGGTTCAACTAATGAAAAACTGTTTTTT
>TRBJ1-1|.|TRBV5-6|.
CASSAVGGGTEAFF
TGTGCCAGCAGCGCCGTTGGGGGCGGGACTGAAGCTTTCTTT
>TRBJ2-3|.|TRBV7-8|TRBD2
CASSPIQRGSTDTQYF
TGTGCCAGCAGCCCCATACAGCGGGGGAGCACAGATACGCAGTATTTT
>TRBJ2-3|.|TRBV4-2|TRBD2
CASSQEILAGGGTDTQYF
TGTGCCAGCAGCCAGGAAATCCTAGCGGGGGGAGGCACAGATACGCAGTATTTT
>TRBJ2-3|.|TRBV7-2|TRBD2
CASSSSVRLAATDTQYF
TGTGCCAGCAGCTCTTCGGTCCGGCTAGCGGCCACAGATACGCAGTATTTT
>TRBJ1-4|.|TRBV9|TRBD1
CASSVGTGGNEKLFF
TGTGCCAGCAGCGTAGGGACAGGGGGTAATGAAAAACTGTTTTTT
>TRBJ1-3|.|TRBV3-1/TRBV3-2|.
CASRREPGNTIYF
TGTGCCAGCAGGAGGGAGCCGGGAAACACCATATATTTT
>TRBJ2-5|.|TRBV7-3|TRBD1
CASSRQGLSETQYF
TGTGCCAGCAGTAGACAGGGTCTGTCAGAGACCCAGTACTTC
>TRBJ2-3|.|TRBV7-2|TRBD2
CASSSGGGGSSDTQYF
TGTGCCAGCAGCTCAGGAGGCGGGGGGAGTTCAGATACGCAGTATTTT
>TRBJ2-4|once|TRBV28|.
CASSFPSRGHIQYF
TGTGCCAGCAGTTTCCCTTCCAGGGGACACATTCAGTACTTC
>TRBJ2-5|.|TRBV4-3|.
CASSQDLSLASTQYF
TGCGCCAGCAGCCAAGATTTGTCGCTAGCTTCGACCCAGTACTTC
>TRBJ1-6|.|TRBV6-6|.
CASSYVGEDSPLHF
TGTGCCAGCAGTTACGTGGGGGAGGATTCACCCCTCCACTTT
>TRBJ2-5|.|TRBV18|.
CASSPGQGSQETQYF
TGTGCCAGCTCACCCGGTCAAGGGAGCCAAGAGACCCAGTACTTC
>TRBJ1-2|.|TRBV2|TRBD1
CASRTSRGANYGYTF
TGTGCCAGCAGGACGAGCAGGGGGGCTAACTATGGCTACACCTTC
>TRBJ1-1|.|TRBV28|TRBD1
CASSRIDRGAEAFF
TGTGCCAGCAGCCGGATCGACAGGGGGGCTGAAGCTTTCTTT